The 13 T cell receptor beta chains in this list originate from one sample, sequenced in a study of T cell repertoires in cytomegalovirus infection. One entry per CDR3 protein, called by TCRdb with MiXCR from the reads. Found here are about 200,000 distinct CDR3 sequences, 7.5% to 10% of them singletons; the top ten hold roughly 5.1%. The source material was PBMCs. Source of these receptors: a human donor in good health (CMV status not recorded). Some clones in this sample may be carry-over from other donors' samples.

There are a few counts of this clonotype. The chain combines TRBV29-1 with TRBJ2-7; TRBD1 is a possible D gene (5 bases). CDR1 is SQVTM, CDR2 ANQGSEA, per germline. There are 12 residues in the CDR3. The V end was cut by 6 bases, the J end by 3 bases, with 12 bases between. The CDR3 protein is CSVRQGNYEQYF. The CDR3 DNA follows: TGCAGCGTGCGGCAGGGTAACTACGAGCAGTACTTC.

This clonotype has more than one count but fewer than ten. The CDR3 sequence: CASSPGGQGVYGYTF. The CDR3, as DNA: TGCGCCAGCAGCCCTGGGGGGCAGGGCGTCTATGGCTACACCTTC. V gene TRBV4-3 combines with J gene TRBJ1-2, with a possible D match to TRBD1 (6 bases). The CDR3 loop spans 15 amino acids. Trimming took 4 bases from V and 4 from J, leaving 16 bases between them. CDR1 LGHNA and CDR2 YSLEER come from the germline V gene.

This clonotype was observed at least ten times. This chain connects TRBV20-1 to TRBJ2-3, with D possibly TRBD1 on 6 matching bases. The CDR3 loop spans 14 amino acids. Germline V gene lookup returns CDR1 DFQATT and CDR2 SNEGSKA (reference sequence). Trimming left V 3 bases short and J 4 bases short, with 14 bases between. The CDR3 sequence is CSASLGAGADTQYF. The CDR3 DNA reads TGCAGTGCTAGTCTGGGGGCTGGGGCAGATACGCAGTATTTT.

The V and J genes are TRBV5-1 and TRBJ1-2; TRBD1 aligns across 9 bases. Trimming at V came to 0 bases and at J to 4 bases, leaving 4 bases not matched to a gene. The CDR3 has 15 residues. CDR1 is SGHRS, CDR2 YFSETQ, per germline. CDR3 bases: TGCGCCAGCAGCTTGGCCCAGACAGGGGGCTATGGCTACACCTTC. Its protein product is CASSLAQTGGYGYTF.

This clonotype was detected ten times or more. The rearrangement links TRBV7-2 to TRBJ2-7; D gene unclear. The V end lost 5 bases, the J end lost 4 bases, and 15 bases lay between the germline ends. The length of the CDR3 is 14 residues. Germline V gene sequence: CDR1 SGHTA, CDR2 FQGNSA. This CDR3 is CASSQVGLSYEQYF. As DNA, the CDR3 is TGTGCCAGCAGCCAGGTCGGGCTATCATACGAGCAGTACTTC.

This clonotype has ten or more counts. The CDR3 region has the DNA TGTGCCAGCAGCACCTTGAAGGTAAATGAGCAGTTCTTC. Its translation is CASSTLKVNEQFF. The chain employs TRBV7-2 and TRBJ2-1; D not certain. Germline V gene sequence: CDR1 SGHTA, CDR2 FQGNSA. The CDR3 is 13 amino acids. Trimming left V 5 bases short and J 7 bases short, with 12 bases between. Full variable domain (outside the CDR3, taken from reference TRBV7-2 and TRBJ2-1): GAGVSQSPSNKVTEKGKDVELRCDPISGHTALYWYRQSLGQGLEFLIYFQGNSAPDKSGLPSDRFSAERTGGSVSTLTIQRTQQEDSAVYLCASSTLKVNEQFFGPGTRLTVL.

This clonotype was counted a few times. This rearrangement joins TRBV11-2 to TRBJ2-5; perhaps TRBD2 as D (6 bases). Between the trimmed V and J ends, which lost 1 base and 2 bases, there was a span of 11 bases. CDR1 and CDR2 from the germline V gene are SGHAT and FQNNGV. The CDR3 sequence is 15 residues long. The CDR3 DNA reads as TGTGCCAGCAGCTTAGGACTAGGAAAACAAGAGACCCAGTACTTC. It specifies CASSLGLGKQETQYF.

V is TRBV7-8 and J is TRBJ1-5; TRBD1 aligns across 9 bases. CDR1 and CDR2 (germline): SGHVS, FQNEAQ. V dropped 2 bases and J dropped 5; count of bases not matched to a gene: 10. This CDR3 has 17 residues. The CDR3 sequence is CASSLKKGDRVDQPQHF. As DNA, the CDR3 is TGTGCCAGCAGCTTAAAGAAGGGGGACAGGGTGGATCAGCCCCAGCATTTT.

This clonotype was detected a few times. The chain joins TRBV7-6 to TRBJ1-1, with D possibly matching TRBD1 (6 bases). Germline loops: CDR1 SGHVS, CDR2 FNYEAQ. The CDR3 is 14 residues long. The germline V and J ends were trimmed by 5 bases and 6 bases, with 16 bases remaining between them. The CDR3 coding sequence is TGTGCCAGCAGCCAAGGACAGTATCAATCTGAAGCTTTCTTT. Amino acid sequence: CASSQGQYQSEAFF. Filled out from reference TRBV7-6 and TRBJ1-1, the complete variable domain reads GAGVSQSPRYKVTKRGQDVALRCDPISGHVSLYWYRQALGQGPEFLTYFNYEAQQDKSGLPNDRFSAERPEGSISTLTIQRTEQRDSAMYRCASSQGQYQSEAFFGQGTRLTVV.

This clonotype has only a few counts. The V call is TRBV28, the J call TRBJ1-2; perhaps TRBD1 as D (6 bases). CDR1 and CDR2 from the germline V gene are MDHEN and SYDVKM. CDR3 length: 13 amino acids. Trimming took 7 bases from V and 7 from J, leaving 16 bases between them. The chain's CDR3 is CASNLGAVGGYTF. CDR3 in DNA: TGTGCCAGCAACCTGGGGGCGGTCGGTGGCTACACCTTC.

In this sample, this clonotype turned up many times. In DNA, the CDR3 is TGTGCCAGCAGCTTGGGGAACGTCCAGAACACTGAAGCTTTCTTT. Its protein is CASSLGNVQNTEAFF. The rearrangement uses TRBV5-4 and TRBJ1-1; no firm D call. Trimming shortened V by 0 bases and J by 1 base, and 10 bases separated the two germline ends. Germline loops: CDR1 SGHNT, CDR2 YYREEE (reference sequence). The CDR3 runs to 15 residues.

At least ten counts were recorded for this clonotype. The rearrangement uses TRBV19 and TRBJ2-1; 8 bases agree with TRBD2. V lost 4 bases to trimming and J lost 6 bases; unmatched junction nucleotides: 5. Germline V gene lookup returns CDR1 LNHDA and CDR2 SQIVND (reference sequence). The CDR3 sequence is 14 residues long. The CDR3 DNA sequence: TGTGCCAGTAGTACAAGGACTAGCCCCAATGAGCAGTTCTTC. Amino acids: CASSTRTSPNEQFF.

V gene TRBV28 combines with J gene TRBJ2-2; 9 bases agree with TRBD1. The CDR3 runs to 15 residues. Trimming took 2 bases from V and 7 from J; bases not matched to a gene: 5. Germline loops: CDR1 MDHEN, CDR2 SYDVKM. The CDR3, as DNA: TGTGCCAGCAGTTTACGGGACAGGGCCGACGGGGAGCTGTTTTTT. Translated: CASSLRDRADGELFF.